Described below is a single TCR beta chain sequence and its context. This sample is part of a study of brain metastases from non-small cell lung cancer. The assay was immunoSEQ multiplex PCR, and TCRdb's table has in-frame clones only and misses some. The data hold approximately 1,800 clones, with around 90% observed a single time. The CDR3 extends over 14 amino acids. Germline assignment: CDR1 SGHDT and CDR2 YYEEEE. Deletions cut 4 bases from V and 6 bases from J, with 17 bases between. The chain joins TRBV5-6 to TRBJ2-7, with a weak D call TRBD1 (6 bases). The source material was primary lung tumor tissue. The TCR was taken from a donor aged 40 or older with non-small cell lung cancer. The CDR3 region is CASSPPGSRGEQYF. The DNA for the CDR3 is TGTGCCAGCAGCCCGCCAGGAAGCAGGGGCGAGCAGTACTTC.